These 28 T cell receptor beta chains originate from one sample sequenced in a study of T cell responses to AZD1222 COVID-19 vaccine. Measured with immunoSEQ multiplex PCR; TCRdb has only the in-frame clones, and not every one. The profile covers 95,000 to 110,000 clones, with roughly 87% appearing a single time and around 5% taken by the ten largest. The input for sequencing was peripheral blood, taken 28 days after the second AZD1222 dose. Every receptor here comes from an adult who received the AZD1222 COVID-19 vaccine.

The genes are TRBV5-4 and TRBJ2-1; TRBD2 agrees at 8 bases. CDR3 length: 17 amino acids. CDR1 SGHNT and CDR2 YYREEE come from the germline V gene (reference sequence). V lost 5 bases, J lost 4 bases, and 14 bases stayed unmatched. CDR3 in amino acids: CASSKTLGTRDYNEQFF. Written as DNA, the CDR3 is TGTGCCAGCAGTAAAACCCTCGGGACTAGGGATTACAATGAGCAGTTCTTC.

The rearrangement uses TRBV2 and TRBJ1-2, with TRBD1 matching over 7 bases. The germline gives CDR1 SNHLY, CDR2 FYNNEI. The CDR3 runs 13 residues. V shed 10 bases and J 3 bases; nucleotides not matched to a gene: 8. In nucleotides, the CDR3 is TGTGCCAACCCTCGTGACAGGGACTATGGCTACACCTTC. It encodes CANPRDRDYGYTF.

The gene calls are TRBV28 and TRBJ1-2; TRBD1 agrees at 11 bases. Germline V gives CDR1 MDHEN, CDR2 SYDVKM. V was clipped by 5 bases and J by 3 bases; unmatched bases: 8. The length of the CDR3 is 16 residues. DNA of the CDR3: TGTGCCAGCAGTCACCGGACAGGGGGCATAGACTATGGCTACACCTTC. As protein: CASSHRTGGIDYGYTF.

The chain joins TRBV4-1 to TRBJ2-7; a weak D match, TRBD1 (5 bases). Germline values: CDR1 MGHRA, CDR2 YSYEKL. The CDR3 runs 15 residues. V was clipped by 1 base and J by 3 bases, with 13 bases between them. The CDR3, as DNA: TGCGCCAGCAGCCAAGCGTCAGGGCTGGTCTACGAGCAGTACTTC. Amino acids: CASSQASGLVYEQYF.

The rearrangement links TRBV5-1 to TRBJ2-1; D remains unclear. Trimming left V 0 bases short and J 7 bases short, with 11 bases between. The CDR3 covers 14 residues. Germline V gene lookup returns CDR1 SGHRS and CDR2 YFSETQ. The CDR3 nucleotides read TGCGCCAGCAGCTTGGAGGCAGCTGGTAATGAGCAGTTCTTC. The encoded protein is CASSLEAAGNEQFF.

The chain recombines TRBV28 with TRBJ2-7; 8 bases fit TRBD2. Unmatched junction bases numbered 2, after V lost 6 bases and J lost 1 base. This CDR3 region has 13 residues. CDR1 and CDR2 from the germline V gene are MDHEN and SYDVKM. CDR3 protein: CASSPGGSYEQYF. CDR3 DNA sequence: TGTGCCAGCAGCCCGGGGGGGTCCTACGAGCAGTACTTC.

The chain combines TRBV12-5 with TRBJ2-3, with D perhaps TRBD1 (5 bases). Germline V CDR1 and CDR2: LGHNT, FRNRAP. The ends were cut back, 0 bases at V and 2 bases at J, with 15 bases in the middle. The CDR3 sequence is 17 residues long. The CDR3 loop is CASGLVGGAGSTDTQYF. CDR3 coding DNA: TGTGCTAGTGGTTTGGTAGGTGGGGCAGGATCCACAGATACGCAGTATTTT. The full variable domain, rest sourced from reference TRBV12-5 and TRBJ2-3, is DARVTQTPRHKVTEMGQEVTMRCQPILGHNTVFWYRQTMMQGLELLAYFRNRAPLDDSGMPKDRFSAEMPDATLATLKIQPSEPRDSAVYFCASGLVGGAGSTDTQYFGPGTRLTVL.

In nucleotides, the CDR3 is TGTGCCAGTATCCCCTGGGACGGTAGCAATCAGCCCCAGCATTTT. As protein: CASIPWDGSNQPQHF. The rearrangement links TRBV19 to TRBJ1-5; a possible D gene is TRBD1 (5 bases). Germline V lookup: CDR1 LNHDA, CDR2 SQIVND (reference sequence). The ends were cut back, 7 bases at V and 0 bases at J, with 13 bases in the middle. The CDR3 runs 15 residues.

The V and J genes are TRBV19 and TRBJ1-2; the match to TRBD1 covers 10 bases. The V segment lost 3 bases and the J segment 5 bases; nucleotides outside the gene matches: 9. Germline V CDR1 and CDR2: LNHDA, SQIVND (reference sequence). There are 16 residues in the CDR3. The CDR3 sequence is CASSIILGQGTYGYTF. CDR3 DNA: TGTGCCAGTAGTATTATTCTGGGACAGGGGACGTATGGCTACACCTTC.

This chain joins TRBV19 and TRBJ2-7, with 7 positions matching TRBD1. Germline assignment: CDR1 LNHDA and CDR2 SQIVND (reference sequence). This CDR3 spans 16 amino acids. The junction had 12 bases not matched to a gene; V was cut back by 4 bases and J by 3 bases. The CDR3 nucleotides are TGTGCCAGTAGTAACATTGGGGGACAGCGATACTACGAGCAGTACTTC. Translating gives CASSNIGGQRYYEQYF. Full variable domain (remainder filled in from reference TRBV19 and TRBJ2-7): DGGITQSPKYLFRKEGQNVTLSCEQNLNHDAMYWYRQDPGQGLRLIYYSQIVNDFQKGDIAEGYSVSREKKESFPLTVTSAQKNPTAFYLCASSNIGGQRYYEQYFGPGTRLTVT.

The chain uses TRBV30 and TRBJ2-2; 9 positions match TRBD2. This CDR3 has 15 residues. CDR1 is GTSNPN and CDR2 is SVGIG in the germline V gene (reference sequence). Trimming removed 1 base from V and 6 bases from J; junction bases left unmatched: 6. The CDR3 reads CAWSEGGGAPGELFF. CDR3 DNA: TGTGCCTGGAGTGAAGGCGGGGGGGCCCCCGGGGAGCTGTTTTTT.

This chain joins TRBV9 and TRBJ1-1; D is perhaps TRBD1 (5 bases). Germline V gene sequence: CDR1 SGDLS, CDR2 YYNGEE. Trimming took 7 bases from V and 3 from J, leaving 10 bases between them. The CDR3 consists of 12 residues. This CDR3 is CASGQQDTEAFF. For the CDR3, the DNA is TGTGCCAGCGGCCAACAGGACACTGAAGCTTTCTTT.

The V and J genes are TRBV4-3 and TRBJ1-4, with unresolved D. Germline assignment: CDR1 LGHNA and CDR2 YSLEER. This CDR3 region has 16 residues. Trimming removed 3 bases from V and 7 bases from J, with 18 bases in between. CDR3 sequence (DNA): TGCGCCAGCAGCCAGGACCTCGGGTATCAGTTTGAAAAACTGTTTTTT. This gives the protein CASSQDLGYQFEKLFF.

This clone appeared a few times. The rearrangement joins TRBV29-1 to TRBJ1-3; no firm D call. This CDR3 region has 11 residues. V gave up 6 bases and J gave up 0 bases, with 3 bases separating them. Looked up from germline, CDR1 is SQVTM and CDR2 is ANQGSEA. CDR3 sequence reads: CSVSSGNTIYF. The DNA for the CDR3 is TGCAGCGTCAGCTCTGGAAACACCATATATTTT.

The chain uses TRBV29-1 and TRBJ2-1; D remains ambiguous. Germline V gene lookup returns CDR1 SQVTM and CDR2 ANQGSEA. The CDR3 runs to 11 residues. The germline V and J ends were trimmed by 7 bases and 8 bases, with 12 bases remaining between them. The CDR3 here is CSAIEFDEQFF. For the CDR3, the DNA is TGCAGCGCCATAGAGTTCGATGAGCAGTTCTTC.

There are a few counts of this clone. This chain uses TRBV11-2 with TRBJ2-7; 11 nucleotides align to TRBD1. Per the germline V gene, CDR1 is SGHAT and CDR2 is FQNNGV. The trim removed 5 bases at V and 3 bases at J, leaving 9 bases unmatched. This CDR3 is built from 16 residues. The CDR3 DNA follows: TGTGCCAGCAGCCCTGGCCCCGGGACAGGGGGCTACGAGCAGTACTTC. Its protein is CASSPGPGTGGYEQYF.

V and J are TRBV10-1 and TRBJ2-2, with D hard to call. This CDR3 contains 13 residues. Germline loops: CDR1 WNHNN, CDR2 SYGVQD (reference sequence). V was pared by 6 bases and J by 4 bases, with 9 bases between. CDR3 sequence: CASRGPITGELFF. The CDR3 nucleotides read TGCGCCAGCAGAGGGCCTATCACCGGGGAGCTGTTTTTT.

This clone has a single count. The chain recombines TRBV30 with TRBJ2-7; tentative D call: TRBD1 (6 bases). CDR1 is GTSNPN, CDR2 SVGIG, per germline (reference sequence). V was clipped by 2 bases and J by 1 base, with 9 bases between them. CDR3 length: 13 residues. The CDR3 DNA is TGTGCCTGGAGTCTAGGACAGTCCTACGAGCAGTACTTC. As protein: CAWSLGQSYEQYF. Full variable domain (remainder filled in from reference TRBV30 and TRBJ2-7): SQTIHQWPATLVQPVGSPLSLECTVEGTSNPNLYWYRQAAGRGLQLLFYSVGIGQISSEVPQNLSASRPQDRQFILSSKKLLLSDSGFYLCAWSLGQSYEQYFGPGTRLTVT.

The genes are TRBV5-1 and TRBJ1-1; no reliable D call. V lost 0 bases, J lost 0 bases, and 6 bases lay in between. Germline CDR1 and CDR2: SGHRS and YFSETQ. This CDR3 comprises 14 residues. This CDR3 is CASSLAQLNTEAFF. CDR3 bases: TGCGCCAGCAGCTTGGCACAGCTGAACACTGAAGCTTTCTTT.

As concerns this clone: A junction boundary mismatches the germline segment, possibly from a read error. The chain uses TRBV18 and TRBJ1-3, with D tentatively TRBD1 (5 bases). Germline V lookup: CDR1 KGHSH, CDR2 LQKENI. The CDR3 length is 15 residues. CDR3 in amino acids: CASPPQESSGNTIYF. CDR3 bases: TGTGCCAGCCCACCACAGGAGAGCTCTGGAAACACCATATATTTT.

In this sample, this clone turned up a few times. The chain uses TRBV4-1 and TRBJ1-2; D gene ambiguous. The germline V gene has CDR1 MGHRA and CDR2 YSYEKL. Trimming pared 0 bases from V and 4 bases from J, leaving 12 bases between. This CDR3 comprises 15 residues. CDR3 nucleotide sequence: TGCGCCAGCAGCCAAGATAAGGGTCCCAGCTATGGCTACACCTTC. Translated, it gives CASSQDKGPSYGYTF.

This rearrangement joins TRBV5-1 to TRBJ1-2; the D gene is possibly TRBD1 (6 bases). Trimming stripped 1 base from V and 0 bases from J, with 13 bases between. CDR1 and CDR2 from the germline V gene are SGHRS and YFSETQ. This CDR3 is 16 amino acids long. The CDR3 bases are TGCGCCAGCAGCTTGCTATTAGGGGGGACTAACTATGGCTACACCTTC. It codes for CASSLLLGGTNYGYTF.

The J gene is TRBJ1-5, the V gene TRBV2; TRBD1 is a possible D gene (5 bases). There are 17 residues in the CDR3. The germline CDR1 and CDR2 sequences are SNHLY and FYNNEI. V lost 1 base to trimming and J lost 4 bases, with 17 bases between them. The CDR3 nucleotides read TGTGCCAGCAGTGAAGGAAGAGGGGAAGAAGGGAATCAGCCCCAGCATTTT. It specifies CASSEGRGEEGNQPQHF.

The V call is TRBV7-8, the J call TRBJ1-1; tentative D call: TRBD1 (5 bases). Germline V CDR1 and CDR2: SGHVS, FQNEAQ. Trimming took off 2 bases at V and 5 bases at J, with 15 bases between the two ends. This CDR3 has 15 residues. This CDR3 reads CASSLRGGGWTEAFF. DNA for the CDR3: TGTGCCAGCAGCTTACGGGGCGGGGGGTGGACTGAAGCTTTCTTT.

V usage is TRBV5-4 and J usage is TRBJ1-2; tentatively, D is TRBD1 (5 bases). V lost 6 bases and J 1 base, leaving 13 bases between the germline ends. Germline CDR1 reads SGHNT; CDR2 reads YYREEE (reference sequence). This CDR3 has 14 amino acids. CDR3 sequence: CASKQGDLNYGYTF. The CDR3, as DNA: TGTGCCAGCAAGCAGGGCGACCTTAACTATGGCTACACCTTC.

As for this clone: Germline and junction disagree at one end, which may indicate a read error. The V gene is TRBV7-7, the J gene TRBJ2-3, with 7 bases identical to TRBD2. The germline V gene has CDR1 SSHAT and CDR2 FNYEAQ (reference sequence). The CDR3 extends over 14 amino acids. The CDR3 is CASSRREGADTQYF. DNA for the CDR3: TGTGCTAGCAGCCGCAGGGAGGGCGCAGATACGCAGTATTTT.

This clone was counted between two and nine times. This chain uses TRBV4-1 with TRBJ2-7; D is uncertain. CDR1 is MGHRA and CDR2 is YSYEKL in the germline V gene. Between the trimmed V and J ends, which lost 0 bases and 2 bases, there was a span of 14 bases. The CDR3 length is 16 residues. The CDR3 here is CASSQDKARATYEQYF. The CDR3 nucleotides are TGCGCCAGCAGCCAAGATAAAGCCCGGGCCACCTACGAGCAGTACTTC.

This chain uses TRBV4-1 with TRBJ2-1, with 9 bases aligning to TRBD2. Per germline, CDR1 MGHRA and CDR2 YSYEKL. This CDR3 region has 15 residues. With V trimmed by 1 base and J by 7 bases, 5 bases remained unmatched. The CDR3 sequence: CASSQVGLALNEQFF. The CDR3 DNA sequence: TGCGCCAGCAGCCAAGTGGGACTAGCCTTAAATGAGCAGTTCTTC.